Below are 7 T cell receptor beta chains sequenced from a single sample in a study of Graves' ophthalmopathy and Graves' hyperthyroidism (dated by TCRdb to 2016 to 2019). TCRdb records Illumina HiSeq 2000 as the sequencer. For repertoire sequencing, TCR beta CDR3 regions were amplified from RNA transcripts. A first-round RT-PCR used HTBI primers with the Qiagen OneStep RT-PCR kit, followed by a second-round multiplex PCR, size selection and purification. TCRdb applied fastp at Q25 and MiXCR to the public reads, then kept only in-frame beta chains. Under each unique CDR3 protein, matching rows form one entry showing the most common genes and DNA. For this sample there are 600,000 to 950,000 distinct CDR3 sequences; approximately 40% appear just once. The biggest ten clones account for roughly 46% of the sample. Sequenced input: peripheral blood. The source is an adult man with Graves' ophthalmopathy.

J is TRBJ2-7 and V is TRBV6-5; D not resolved. Germline V gene data show CDR1 as MNHEY and CDR2 as SVGAGI. Deletions cut 7 bases from V and 1 base from J, with 11 bases between. CDR3 length equals 13 residues. CDR3: CASKKASSYEQYF. CDR3 DNA: TGTGCCAGCAAGAAGGCATCTTCCTACGAGCAGTACTTC.

This clonotype has just a few counts. Compared with germline, one end of the junction differs, possibly owing to a read error. This chain uses TRBV10-3 with TRBJ2-7, with D unresolved. This CDR3 contains 13 residues. Germline-derived CDR1 and CDR2 are ENHRY and SYGVKD. This CDR3 reads CASSYNAALEQYF. Written as DNA, the CDR3 is TGTGCCAGCAGTTACAACGCGGCCCTCGAGCAGTACTTC.

The rearrangement links TRBV20-1 to TRBJ2-7; D remains ambiguous. There are 12 residues in the CDR3. Germline V gene data show CDR1 as DFQATT and CDR2 as SNEGSKA (reference sequence). Trimming cost V 5 bases and J 4 bases, with 12 bases left between them. This CDR3 is CSAGGPPYEQYF. Written as DNA, the CDR3 is TGCAGTGCTGGTGGACCGCCGTACGAGCAGTACTTC.

The J gene is TRBJ1-4, the V gene TRBV25-1; a weak D match, TRBD1 (6 bases). The CDR3 length is 19 residues. CDR1 is MGHDK and CDR2 is SYGVNS in the germline V gene. V lost 6 bases, J lost 2 bases, and 25 bases lay in between. The CDR3 DNA sequence: TGTGCCAGCAGCTGGGGGGGCAGGGTCGGTAGAAGGACTAATGAAAAACTGTTTTTT. It codes for CASSWGGRVGRRTNEKLFF.

This clonotype has a count of ten or more. The chain recombines TRBV2 with TRBJ2-6; a weak D match, TRBD1 (5 bases). The CDR3 spans 18 residues. V was clipped by 5 bases and J by 0 bases, with 17 bases between them. Germline V gene data show CDR1 as SNHLY and CDR2 as FYNNEI. The CDR3 protein is CASSPRQLSYSGANVLTF. In nucleotides, the CDR3 is TGTGCCAGCAGTCCTCGACAGTTGAGTTACTCTGGGGCCAACGTCCTGACTTTC.

The genes are TRBV11-2 and TRBJ2-7; no clear D. The CDR3 runs 11 residues. Trimming shortened V by 3 bases and J by 8 bases, and 8 bases separated the two germline ends. The germline V gene has CDR1 SGHAT and CDR2 FQNNGV. The CDR3 sequence is CASSLQSQQYF. CDR3 DNA sequence: TGTGCCAGCAGCTTGCAAAGCCAGCAGTACTTC.

Ten or more counts support this clonotype. J is TRBJ2-5 and V is TRBV12-3 or TRBV12-4; 8 bases are a match to TRBD1. The CDR3 is 14 amino acids. Trimming took 6 bases from V and 5 from J; bases not matched to a gene: 8. CDR3 in DNA: TGTGCCAGCAGCCATAGACAGGGGTACGAGACCCAGTACTTC. It yields the protein CASSHRQGYETQYF.